The clone carrying this TCR beta chain was seen at least ten times. Its antigen remains unidentified. Germline loops: CDR1 MDHEN, CDR2 SYDVKM. The CDR3 spans 14 residues. The V and J ends lost 3 bases and 1 base respectively, with 7 bases between them. This record belongs to a study of T cells in Graves' hyperthyroidism and ophthalmopathy. Notes on the study in general: From stable hyperthyroidism, ophthalmopathy was set apart by a 13 V-J model.

The diagnoses drew upon clinical symptoms, serum thyroxine and TRAb, thyroid ultrasound and orbital computed tomography. The PBMCs studied were ones that came from roughly 9.4 ml fresh peripheral blood. What was amplified from RNA transcripts were TCR beta CDR3 regions. A set of HTBI primers served as the primers for a first-round RT-PCR of the TCR CDR3. TCRdb re-analysed the multiplex PCR reads in MiXCR, keeping a single row per CDR3 protein. The sample yields about 640,000 distinct CDR3 sequences, less than 25% seen once. This rearrangement joins TRBV28 to TRBJ1-5, with a possible D match to TRBD1 (6 bases). The TCR comes from a man between 25 and 39 years old with Graves' ophthalmopathy. The sample consisted of blood. In DNA form, the CDR3 reads TGTGCCAGCAGTTTGGACAGAAGCAATCAGCCCCAGCATTTT. Translated: CASSLDRSNQPQHF.